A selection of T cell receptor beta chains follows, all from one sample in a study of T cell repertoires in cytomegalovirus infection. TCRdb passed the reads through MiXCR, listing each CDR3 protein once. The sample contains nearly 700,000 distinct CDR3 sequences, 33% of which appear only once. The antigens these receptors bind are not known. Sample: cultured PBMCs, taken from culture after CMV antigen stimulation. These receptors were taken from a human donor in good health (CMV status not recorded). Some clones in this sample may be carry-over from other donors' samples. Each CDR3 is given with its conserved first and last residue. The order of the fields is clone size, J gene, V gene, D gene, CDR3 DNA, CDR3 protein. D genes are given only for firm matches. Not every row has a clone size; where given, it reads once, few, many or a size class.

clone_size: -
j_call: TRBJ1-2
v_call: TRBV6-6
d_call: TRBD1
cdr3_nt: TGTGCCAGCAGTTCCGACGGGACAGGGTATGGCTACACCTTC
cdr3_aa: CASSSDGTGYGYTF

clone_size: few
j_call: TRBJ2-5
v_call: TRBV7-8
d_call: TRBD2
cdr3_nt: TGTGCCAGCAGCAGCGGGGGGGGGGGGCGCACAGAGACCCAGTACTTC
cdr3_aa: CASSSGGGGRTETQYF

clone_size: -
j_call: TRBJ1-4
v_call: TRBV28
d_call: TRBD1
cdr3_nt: TGTGCCAGCAGTTGGGACAGGGGGCCCGAAAAACTGTTTTTT
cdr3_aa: CASSWDRGPEKLFF

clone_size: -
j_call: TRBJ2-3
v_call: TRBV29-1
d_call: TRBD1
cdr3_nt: TGCAGCGTGACAGGGCAAGGGGGCACAGATACGCAGTATTTT
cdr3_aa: CSVTGQGGTDTQYF

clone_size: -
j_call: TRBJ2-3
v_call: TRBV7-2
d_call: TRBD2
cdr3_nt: TGTGCCAGCAGCCAAGGACTAGCCCCAGATACGCAGTATTTT
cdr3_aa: CASSQGLAPDTQYF

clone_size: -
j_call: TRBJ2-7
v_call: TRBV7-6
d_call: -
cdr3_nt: TGTGCCAGCAGCTTAGGAGTGATGTCCGTTTACGAGCAGTACTTC
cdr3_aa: CASSLGVMSVYEQYF

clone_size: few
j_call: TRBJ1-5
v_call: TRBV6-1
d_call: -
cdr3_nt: TGTGCCAGCAGTGGTCGGGACACCGTAAGCAATCAGCCCCAGCATTTT
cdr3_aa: CASSGRDTVSNQPQHF

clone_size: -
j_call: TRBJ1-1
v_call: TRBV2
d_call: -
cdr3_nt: TGTGCCAGCTTTGGGGGGCTCACACCCGACACTGAAGCTTTCTTT
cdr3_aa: CASFGGLTPDTEAFF

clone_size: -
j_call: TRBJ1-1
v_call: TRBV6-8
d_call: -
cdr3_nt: TGTGCCAGCAGTCAGCAGGCGCAGCACACTGAAGCTTTCTTT
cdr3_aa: CASSQQAQHTEAFF

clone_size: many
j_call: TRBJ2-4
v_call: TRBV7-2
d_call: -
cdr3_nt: TGTGCCAGCAGCTTAGCGGGACCCCCGTTTAAAAACATTCAGTACTTC
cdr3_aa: CASSLAGPPFKNIQYF

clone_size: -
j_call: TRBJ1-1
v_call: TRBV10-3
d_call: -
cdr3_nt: TGTGCCATCAGACCCCATGACAGACCGGGCACTGAAGCTTTCTTT
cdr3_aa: CAIRPHDRPGTEAFF

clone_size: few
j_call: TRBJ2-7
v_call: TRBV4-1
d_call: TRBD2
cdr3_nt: TGCGCCAGCAGCCAAACTAGCGGGGTAGCCTACGAGCAGTACTTC
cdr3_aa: CASSQTSGVAYEQYF

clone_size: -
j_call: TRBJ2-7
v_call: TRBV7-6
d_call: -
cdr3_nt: TGTGCCAGCAGCCCGATCAGGGGCAGCCTTTACGAGCAGTACTTC
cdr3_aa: CASSPIRGSLYEQYF

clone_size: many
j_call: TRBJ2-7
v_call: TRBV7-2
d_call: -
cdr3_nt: TGTGCCAGCAGCTTCCGAGCGCAGTACGAGCAGTACTTC
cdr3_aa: CASSFRAQYEQYF

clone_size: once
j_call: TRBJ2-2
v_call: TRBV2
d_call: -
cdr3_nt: TGTGCCAGCAGTGAACCCGGGGAGCTGTTTTTT
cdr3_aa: CASSEPGELFF

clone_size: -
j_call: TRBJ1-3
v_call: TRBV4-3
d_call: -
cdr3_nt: TGCGCCAGCAGCGCACGGAGTTTCTCTGGAAACACCATATATTTT
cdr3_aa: CASSARSFSGNTIYF

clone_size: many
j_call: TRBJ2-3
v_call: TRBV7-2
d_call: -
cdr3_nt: TGTGCCAGCAGCTTAGGGCGGGGCACAGATACGCAGTATTTT
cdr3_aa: CASSLGRGTDTQYF

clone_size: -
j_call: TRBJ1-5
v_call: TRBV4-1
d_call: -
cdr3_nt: TGCGCCAGCAGCCAAGATAACCCGAATCAGCCCCAGCATTTT
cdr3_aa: CASSQDNPNQPQHF

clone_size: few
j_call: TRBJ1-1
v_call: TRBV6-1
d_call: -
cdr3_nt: TGTGCCAGCAGTGAAGCTACCCATTCGAACACTGAAGCTTTCTTT
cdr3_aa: CASSEATHSNTEAFF

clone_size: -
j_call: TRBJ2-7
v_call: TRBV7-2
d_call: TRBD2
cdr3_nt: TGTGCCAGCAGCTTCTCAAGTGCTAGCGGTTCCTACGAGCAGTACTTC
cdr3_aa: CASSFSSASGSYEQYF

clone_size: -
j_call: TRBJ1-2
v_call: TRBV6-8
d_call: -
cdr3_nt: TGTGCCAGCAGTTATGGGGGCGCGGGTGGCTACACCTTC
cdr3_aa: CASSYGGAGGYTF

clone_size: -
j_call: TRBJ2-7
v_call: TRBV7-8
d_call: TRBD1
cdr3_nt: TGTGCCAGCAGCCGGGACAGGGTTAAGAACGAGCAGTACTTC
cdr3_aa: CASSRDRVKNEQYF

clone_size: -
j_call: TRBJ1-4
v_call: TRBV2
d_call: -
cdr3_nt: TGTGCCACACAAGAGGGATGGTATGAAAAACTGTTTTTT
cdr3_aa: CATQEGWYEKLFF

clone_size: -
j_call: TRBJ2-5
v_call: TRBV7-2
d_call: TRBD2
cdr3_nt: TGTGCCAGCAGCCCCTCGAGGACTAGCGGGAGAACCCAGTACTTC
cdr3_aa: CASSPSRTSGRTQYF

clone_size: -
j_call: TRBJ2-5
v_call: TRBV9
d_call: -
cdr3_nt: TGTGCCAGCAGCGTTGGGATCGGACTGGACGAAGGGGATAAAGAGACCCAGTACTTC
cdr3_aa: CASSVGIGLDEGDKETQYF

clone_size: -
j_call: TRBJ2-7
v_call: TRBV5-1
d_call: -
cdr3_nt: TGCGCCAGCAGCTTGATTTGGCAGGGGGGCAACGAGCAGTACTTC
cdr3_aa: CASSLIWQGGNEQYF

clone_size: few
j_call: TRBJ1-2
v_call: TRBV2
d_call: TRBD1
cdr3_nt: TGTGCCAGCAGCGGACAGGGGTCGTACGATGGCTACACCTTC
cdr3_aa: CASSGQGSYDGYTF

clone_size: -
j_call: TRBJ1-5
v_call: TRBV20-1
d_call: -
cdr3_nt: TGCAGTGCTAGGATCCCGGGGGGGGAGCAGCCCCAGCATTTT
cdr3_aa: CSARIPGGEQPQHF

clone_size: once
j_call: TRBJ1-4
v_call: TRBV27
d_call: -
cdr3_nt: TGTGCCAGCAGTGAGGGTCACTGGGAGGAAAAACTGTTTTTT
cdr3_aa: CASSEGHWEEKLFF

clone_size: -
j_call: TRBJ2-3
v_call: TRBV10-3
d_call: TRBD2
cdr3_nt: TGTGCCATCAGTGAGCCCACTAGCGGGTGGAGCACAGATACGCAGTATTTT
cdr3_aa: CAISEPTSGWSTDTQYF

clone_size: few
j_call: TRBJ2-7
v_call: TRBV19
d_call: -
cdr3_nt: TGTGCCAGTAGGTCCCTCCTACGAGGGAACGAGCAGTACTTC
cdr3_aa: CASRSLLRGNEQYF

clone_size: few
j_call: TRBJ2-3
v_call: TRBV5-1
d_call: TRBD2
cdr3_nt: TGCGCCAGCAGCTTGGGCGGGAGCGTTGGAGATACGCAGTATTTT
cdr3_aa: CASSLGGSVGDTQYF

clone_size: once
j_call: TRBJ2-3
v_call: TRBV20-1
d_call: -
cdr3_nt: TGCAGTGCTGTCCATACGTGGGCAACGGATACGCAGTATTTT
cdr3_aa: CSAVHTWATDTQYF

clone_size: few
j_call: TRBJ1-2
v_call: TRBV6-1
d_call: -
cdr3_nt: TGTGCCAGCGGGAGACTAGGGGTTGTGAACTATGGCTACACCTTC
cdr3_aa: CASGRLGVVNYGYTF

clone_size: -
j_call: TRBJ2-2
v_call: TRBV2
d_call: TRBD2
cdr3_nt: TGTGCCAGCCTCGGACTAGCGGGAGGGGGGGAGCTGTTTTTT
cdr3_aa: CASLGLAGGGELFF

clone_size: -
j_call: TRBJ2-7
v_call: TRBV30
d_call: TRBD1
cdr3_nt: TGTGCCTGCCAGAGGGACAGGGGGCTCCCCGAGCAGTACTTC
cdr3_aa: CACQRDRGLPEQYF

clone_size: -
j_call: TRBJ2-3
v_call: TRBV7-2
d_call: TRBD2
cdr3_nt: TGTGCCAGCAGCCGAAAAAGCGGGGAGAGGACAGATACGCAGTATTTT
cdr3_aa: CASSRKSGERTDTQYF